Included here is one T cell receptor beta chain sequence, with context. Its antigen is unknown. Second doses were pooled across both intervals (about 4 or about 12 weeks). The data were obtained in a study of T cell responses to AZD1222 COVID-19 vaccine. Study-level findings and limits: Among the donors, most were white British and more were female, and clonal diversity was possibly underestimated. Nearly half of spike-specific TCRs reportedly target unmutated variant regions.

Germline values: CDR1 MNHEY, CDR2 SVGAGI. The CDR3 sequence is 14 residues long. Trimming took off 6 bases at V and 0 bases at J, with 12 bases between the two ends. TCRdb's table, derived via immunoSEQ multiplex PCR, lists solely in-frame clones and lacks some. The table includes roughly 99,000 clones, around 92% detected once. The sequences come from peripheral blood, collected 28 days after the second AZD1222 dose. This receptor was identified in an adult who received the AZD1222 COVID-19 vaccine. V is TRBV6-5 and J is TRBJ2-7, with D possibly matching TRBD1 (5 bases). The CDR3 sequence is CASRLPGNSYEQYF. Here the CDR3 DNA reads TGTGCCAGCAGGTTGCCAGGGAACTCCTACGAGCAGTACTTC.